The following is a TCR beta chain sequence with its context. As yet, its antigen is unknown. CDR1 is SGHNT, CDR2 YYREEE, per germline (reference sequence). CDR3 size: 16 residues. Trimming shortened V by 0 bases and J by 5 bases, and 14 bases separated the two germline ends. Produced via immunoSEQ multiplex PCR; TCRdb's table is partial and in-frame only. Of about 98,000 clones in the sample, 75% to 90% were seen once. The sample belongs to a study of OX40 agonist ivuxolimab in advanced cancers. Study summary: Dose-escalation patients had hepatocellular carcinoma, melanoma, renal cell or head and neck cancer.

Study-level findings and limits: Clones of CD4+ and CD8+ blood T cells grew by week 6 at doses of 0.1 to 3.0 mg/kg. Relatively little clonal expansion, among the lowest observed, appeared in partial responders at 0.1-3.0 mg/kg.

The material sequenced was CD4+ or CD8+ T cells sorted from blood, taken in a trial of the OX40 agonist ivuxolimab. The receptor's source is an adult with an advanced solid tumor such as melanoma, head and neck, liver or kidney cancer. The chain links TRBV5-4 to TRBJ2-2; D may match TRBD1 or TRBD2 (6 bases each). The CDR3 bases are TGTGCCAGCAGCTTGGTGGCAGGAGGGGGGACCGGGGAGCTGTTTTTT. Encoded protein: CASSLVAGGGTGELFF.